The next 3 T cell receptor beta chains were all read from a single sample in a study of PD-1 blockade in classical Hodgkin lymphoma. Time point reported: cycle 4 day 1 (C4D1), after more than 5 weeks of nivolumab. After autologous stem cell transplantation all patients relapsed, and prior brentuximab vedotin exposure differed between cohorts. Some clones are missing from TCRdb's copy, which holds only in-frame ones; the method was immunoSEQ multiplex PCR. Of over 75,000 clones in the sample, 90% were seen once. Sequencing was performed on peripheral blood mononuclear cells (PBMCs), taken before the fourth cycle of nivolumab. All receptors derive from a human donor with classical Hodgkin lymphoma.

The V and J genes are TRBV2 and TRBJ2-5; D remains ambiguous. The germline V and J ends were trimmed by 7 bases and 0 bases, with 15 bases remaining between them. There are 15 residues in the CDR3. CDR1 SNHLY and CDR2 FYNNEI come from the germline V gene. The CDR3 DNA follows: TGTGCCAGCAAAAGATCGTCGTTGAACCAAGAGACCCAGTACTTC. It encodes CASKRSSLNQETQYF.

The chain combines TRBV7-8 with TRBJ1-4, with 8 bases identical to TRBD1. Germline lookup yields CDR1 SGHVS and CDR2 FQNEAQ. The CDR3 has 14 residues. The J segment lost 2 bases and the V segment lost 5 bases, leaving 1 base of the junction unmatched. This CDR3 reads CASSRTGTNEKLFF. In DNA form, the CDR3 reads TGTGCCAGCAGCAGGACAGGGACTAATGAAAAACTGTTTTTT. The complete variable domain, with remaining parts taken from reference TRBV7-8 and TRBJ1-4, reads GAGVSQSPRYKVAKRGQDVALRCDPISGHVSLFWYQQALGQGPEFLTYFQNEAQLDKSGLPSDRFFAERPEGSVSTLKIQRTQQEDSAVYLCASSRTGTNEKLFFGSGTQLSVL.

The chain joins TRBV4-1 to TRBJ2-3; D call uncertain. The CDR3 contains 14 residues. Germline V gene sequence: CDR1 MGHRA, CDR2 YSYEKL. Trimming cost V 3 bases and J 1 base, with 8 bases left between them. As DNA, the CDR3 is TGCGCCAGCAGCCATCCCCCCCGCACAGATACGCAGTATTTT. It yields the protein CASSHPPRTDTQYF.